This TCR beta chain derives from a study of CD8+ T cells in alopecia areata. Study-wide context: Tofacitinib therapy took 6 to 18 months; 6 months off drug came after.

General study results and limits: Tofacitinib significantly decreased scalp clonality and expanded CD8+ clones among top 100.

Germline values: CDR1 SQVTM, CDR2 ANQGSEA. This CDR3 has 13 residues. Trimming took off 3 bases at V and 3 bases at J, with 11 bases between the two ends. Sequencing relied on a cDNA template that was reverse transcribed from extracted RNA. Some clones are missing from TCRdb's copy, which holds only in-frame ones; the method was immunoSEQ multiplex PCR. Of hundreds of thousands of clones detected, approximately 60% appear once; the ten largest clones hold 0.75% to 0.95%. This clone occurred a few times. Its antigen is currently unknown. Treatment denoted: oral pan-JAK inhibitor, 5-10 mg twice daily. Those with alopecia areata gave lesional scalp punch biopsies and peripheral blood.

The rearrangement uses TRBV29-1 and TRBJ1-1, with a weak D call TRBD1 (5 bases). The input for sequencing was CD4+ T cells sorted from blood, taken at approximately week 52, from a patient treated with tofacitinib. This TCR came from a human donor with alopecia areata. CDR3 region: CSVESGRDTEAFF. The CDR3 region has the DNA TGCAGCGTTGAGTCAGGGAGGGACACTGAAGCTTTCTTT.